This TCR beta chain is drawn from a study of cytomegalovirus exposure and HLA in healthy donors. Looked up from germline, CDR1 is SGHTA and CDR2 is FQGTGA. This CDR3 is built from 14 residues. Trimming removed 2 bases from V and 4 bases from J, with 11 bases in between. The PCR contained 60 Vbeta and 13 Jbeta primers. Some clones are missing from TCRdb's copy, which holds only in-frame ones; the method was immunoSEQ multiplex PCR. The repertoire holds around 97,000 clones, roughly three quarters seen once, with approximately 4.3% in the top ten. Findings and limits, study-wide: A later analysis showed HLA-associated TCR beta chains outstripping equally common others in clonal expansion. There were several of the most significant clusters that appeared linked to common viral pathogens in a later analysis.

Notes on this clone: Its matching antigen is unknown.

The source material was PBMCs. The sequence was obtained from a middle-aged man in good health and CMV-seropositive. The V gene is TRBV7-3, the J gene TRBJ1-1; maybe TRBD1 (6 bases). The CDR3 region has the DNA TGTGCCAGCAGCTTATATCAGGGGTCCACTGAAGCTTTCTTT. As protein: CASSLYQGSTEAFF.